The rows below give T cell receptor beta chains drawn from one sample of a study of cytomegalovirus exposure and HLA in healthy donors. TCRdb's table, derived via immunoSEQ multiplex PCR, lists solely in-frame clones and lacks some. The sample includes around 170,000 clones, 77% of them seen just once. Material: PBMCs. The receptors derive from a man between 18 and 35 years old in good health and CMV-seronegative. The CDR3 runs from the conserved cysteine through the conserved F or W. The D gene is left open where the match is weak. The size of a clone is reported for some rows only, either as once, few or many, or as a class for expanded clones.

once TRBJ2-2 TRBV9 NA CASSPARLQGGNTGELFF TGTGCCAGCAGCCCAGCCAGGCTTCAGGGGGGGAACACCGGGGAGCTGTTTTTT
NA TRBJ2-7 TRBV4-2 TRBD2 CASSQEERGDYEQYF TGTGCCAGCAGCCAAGAGGAGCGGGGGGACTACGAGCAGTACTTC
NA TRBJ2-1 TRBV6-4 TRBD2 CASSLSGIGSYNEQFF TGTGCCAGCAGCCTTAGCGGGATTGGGTCCTACAATGAGCAGTTCTTC
NA TRBJ2-1 TRBV4-3 TRBD2 CASSQDLASGAYNEQFF TGCGCCAGCAGCCAAGATCTCGCTAGCGGGGCCTACAATGAGCAGTTCTTC
NA TRBJ2-5 TRBV4-1 NA CASSPEGQETQYF TGCGCCAGCAGCCCCGAGGGACAAGAGACCCAGTACTTC
once TRBJ1-6 TRBV27 NA CASSQLQVYNSPLHF TGTGCCAGCAGCCAACTGCAGGTGTATAATTCACCCCTCCACTTT
NA TRBJ2-7 TRBV28 TRBD2 CASSPSPPRLAESYEQYF TGTGCCAGCAGTCCTTCCCCCCCTCGGCTAGCGGAGTCCTACGAGCAGTACTTC
NA TRBJ1-5 TRBV19 TRBD1 CASSPLERGRYQPQHF TGTGCCAGTAGCCCTCTGGAGAGGGGGCGTTATCAGCCCCAGCATTTT
NA TRBJ1-2 TRBV30 NA CAWSVLEYRYTNYGYTF TGTGCCTGGAGTGTACTCGAGTACAGGTACACTAACTATGGCTACACCTTC
NA TRBJ2-7 TRBV5-1 NA CASSLHMASISYEQYF TGCGCCAGCAGCTTGCATATGGCTAGTATATCCTACGAGCAGTACTTC
NA TRBJ2-5 TRBV29-1 TRBD1 CSAGQGRPQYF TGCAGCGCCGGACAGGGGAGGCCCCAGTACTTC
once TRBJ1-1 TRBV28 NA CASRDTRAFF TGTGCCAGCAGAGACACTCGGGCTTTCTTT
NA TRBJ2-5 TRBV19 TRBD2 CASRAGGVGETQYF TGTGCCAGTAGAGCCGGGGGGGTCGGGGAGACCCAGTACTTC
NA TRBJ2-4 TRBV4-1 NA CASSQDWQGNDIQYF TGCGCCAGCAGCCAAGACTGGCAGGGTAATGACATTCAGTACTTC
few TRBJ1-4 TRBV4-3 NA CASSGGHRANEKLFF TGCGCCAGCAGCGGGGGACACCGAGCTAATGAAAAACTGTTTTTT
NA TRBJ2-7 TRBV25-1 NA CASSDYRGKAGYEQYF TGTGCCAGCAGTGATTACAGGGGAAAAGCGGGTTACGAGCAGTACTTC
NA TRBJ1-6 TRBV4-3 TRBD1 CASSQMTGDGNSPLHF TGCGCCAGCAGCCAGATGACAGGGGATGGTAATTCACCCCTCCACTTT
few TRBJ2-3 TRBV7-6 TRBD2 CASSPTPGGLTDTQYF TGTGCCAGCAGCCCAACCCCGGGGGGGCTCACAGATACGCAGTATTTT
NA TRBJ2-3 TRBV11-3 TRBD1 CASSSHRGDDTQYF TGTGCCAGCAGCTCCCACAGGGGTGACGATACGCAGTATTTT
few TRBJ1-6 TRBV6-6 NA CASRSGTYNSPLHF TGTGCCAGCAGGTCCGGGACCTATAATTCACCCCTCCACTTT
few TRBJ1-4 TRBV4-2 NA CASSSRGGNEKLFF TGTGCCAGCAGCTCGAGGGGAGGTAATGAAAAACTGTTTTTT
once TRBJ1-1 TRBV6-5 NA CASSYFGLNTEAFF TGTGCCAGCAGTTACTTCGGGTTAAACACTGAAGCTTTCTTT
NA TRBJ2-5 TRBV19 NA CASSLQRSGTQYF TGTGCCAGTAGTCTGCAGCGGAGTGGGACCCAGTACTTC
NA TRBJ2-5 TRBV7-6 TRBD2 CASTPAGLAGRETQYF TGTGCCAGCACACCGGCTGGACTAGCGGGACGTGAGACCCAGTACTTC
NA TRBJ1-2 TRBV15 TRBD1 CATSRPTGASYGYTF TGTGCCACCAGCAGACCGACAGGGGCTAGCTATGGCTACACCTTC
NA TRBJ2-7 TRBV4-1 NA CASSQGSGSYEQYF TGCGCCAGCAGCCAAGGGTCAGGGTCCTACGAGCAGTACTTC
NA TRBJ2-5 TRBV7-3 NA CASSLGGGRPRGETQYF TGTGCCAGCAGCTTAGGAGGTGGGCGGCCCCGAGGAGAGACCCAGTACTTC
NA TRBJ2-2 TRBV6-5 TRBD2 CASSSWGGSGELFF TGTGCCAGCAGTAGCTGGGGGGGGTCCGGGGAGCTGTTTTTT
NA TRBJ1-3 TRBV6-5 TRBD1 CASSTGVGNTIYF TGTGCCAGCAGTACAGGGGTAGGGAACACCATATATTTT
few TRBJ2-1 TRBV29-1 TRBD2 CSGRLAGVNEQFF TGCAGCGGCCGACTAGCGGGAGTCAATGAGCAGTTCTTC
NA TRBJ1-1 TRBV2 NA CASSESLYRVSAFF TGTGCCAGCAGTGAGTCACTATACAGGGTATCGGCTTTCTTT
NA TRBJ1-1 TRBV5-1 NA CASSLSGANTEAFF TGCGCCAGCAGCTTGAGCGGCGCGAACACTGAAGCTTTCTTT
NA TRBJ1-1 TRBV5-4 NA CASSSTVGAEAFF TGTGCCAGCAGTTCTACAGTCGGCGCTGAAGCTTTCTTT
NA TRBJ2-3 TRBV19 TRBD2 CASSIDHSDSGRITGRPDTQYF TGTGCCAGTAGTATAGATCACTCAGATAGCGGGAGAATCACAGGGCGACCAGATACGCAGTATTTT
NA TRBJ1-2 TRBV5-6 TRBD1 CASSGNGQGVYGYTF TGTGCCAGCAGCGGGAACGGACAGGGGGTTTATGGCTACACCTTC
few TRBJ2-1 TRBV7-9 TRBD2 CASSLALGGVQFF TGTGCCAGCAGCTTAGCGCTGGGAGGGGTGCAGTTCTTC
NA TRBJ2-7 TRBV7-6 NA CASSLTETPSAYEQYF TGTGCCAGCAGCTTAACGGAAACCCCAAGCGCGTACGAGCAGTACTTC
few TRBJ2-5 TRBV11-2 NA CASGRGLQETQYF TGTGCCAGCGGGCGGGGACTCCAAGAGACCCAGTACTTC
NA TRBJ2-5 TRBV5-1 NA CASSGARGIQETQYF TGCGCCAGCAGTGGTGCGCGGGGTATTCAAGAGACCCAGTACTTC
NA TRBJ2-3 TRBV5-1 NA CASSSGTDTQYF TGCGCCAGCAGCTCAGGCACAGATACGCAGTATTTT
once TRBJ2-6 TRBV6-5 TRBD1 CASSSGQISGANVLTF TGTGCCAGCAGTTCGGGACAGATCTCTGGGGCCAACGTCCTGACTTTC
NA TRBJ2-7 TRBV30 NA CAWTGAPSYEQYF TGTGCCTGGACGGGTGCGCCATCCTACGAGCAGTACTTC
NA TRBJ1-2 TRBV7-9 NA CASSSRAQGNYGYTF TGTGCCAGCAGCTCGAGAGCCCAGGGTAACTATGGCTACACCTTC
few TRBJ2-5 TRBV2 NA CASRVAGETQYF TGTGCCAGTAGGGTTGCGGGGGAGACCCAGTACTTC
once TRBJ1-1 TRBV19 NA CASSSQGYTEAFF TGTGCCAGTAGTTCACAGGGCTACACTGAAGCTTTCTTT
NA TRBJ2-2 TRBV6-4 TRBD2 CASSLAGDTGELFF TGTGCCAGCAGTTTAGCGGGTGACACCGGGGAGCTGTTTTTT
NA TRBJ2-7 TRBV6-6 NA CASSPRAYEQYF TGTGCCAGCAGCCCCCGGGCCTACGAGCAGTACTTC
once TRBJ2-1 TRBV4-3 NA CASSPRGGKGENNEQFF TGCGCCAGCAGCCCCCGGGGAGGGAAGGGGGAAAACAATGAGCAGTTCTTC
NA TRBJ1-4 TRBV6-5 NA CASGLTLNEKLFF TGTGCCAGCGGGCTAACCCTTAATGAAAAACTGTTTTTT
NA TRBJ1-6 TRBV6-5 TRBD1 CASSYGDRGDSPLHF TGTGCCAGCAGTTATGGGGACAGGGGGGATTCACCCCTCCACTTT
NA TRBJ2-3 TRBV6-1 TRBD2 CASSEGTGGPTDTQYF TGTGCCAGCAGTGAAGGTACGGGGGGGCCTACAGATACGCAGTATTTT
NA TRBJ1-3 TRBV6-6 TRBD1 CASNLQGAGNTIYF TGTGCCAGCAACCTCCAGGGGGCGGGAAACACCATATATTTT
NA TRBJ1-1 TRBV5-1 NA CASSPGGTPFAFF TGCGCCAGCAGCCCGGGGGGCACTCCATTTGCTTTCTTT
NA TRBJ2-3 TRBV30 NA CAWSTAGPQYF TGTGCCTGGAGTACGGCAGGCCCGCAGTATTTT
once TRBJ1-1 TRBV30 NA CAWTGGARTEAFF TGTGCCTGGACGGGTGGGGCGAGGACTGAAGCTTTCTTT
NA TRBJ2-3 TRBV12-5 NA CASGPLAEGGTDTQYF TGTGCTAGTGGACCCCTAGCGGAGGGGGGCACAGATACGCAGTATTTT
NA TRBJ1-2 TRBV14 NA CASSQVSPNYGYTF TGTGCCAGCAGCCAAGTCTCCCCTAACTATGGCTACACCTTC